Described below is a single TCR beta chain sequence and its context. Germline V CDR1 and CDR2: SGDLS, YYNGEE. CDR3 length equals 16 residues. The junction had 10 bases not matched to a gene; V was cut back by 4 bases and J by 6 bases. Clones were sequenced by immunoSEQ multiplex PCR, and TCRdb holds only the in-frame ones, with some missing. The table has tens of thousands of clones, approximately 82% seen once. These data are taken from a study of T cells in narcolepsy. The origin of this receptor is a human donor in good health. The gene calls are TRBV9 and TRBJ2-2, with 9 bases lining up with TRBD2. What was sequenced was memory (CD45RA-) CD4+ T cells from blood. CDR3 bases: TGTGCCAGCAGCCCCAGAGCTAGCGGGGTCGCCGGGGAGCTGTTTTTT. It encodes CASSPRASGVAGELFF.